Sequencing of this TCR beta chain was carried out in a study of early T cells in non-severe SARS-CoV-2 infection (dated by TCRdb to the early 2020s). As for the study more broadly: Because TCR sequencing was done on bulk RNA from unsorted whole blood, the alpha and beta chains could not be paired.

Study-level results and caveats: VDJdb matching was skewed toward anti-spike CD8 responses and likely underestimated virus-specific expansions by missing private and CD4 specificities.

Its CDR3 holds 15 amino acids, cysteine through phenylalanine. This entry keeps only the CDR3 DNA: 45 bases, framed from base 1. CDR1 and CDR2 were assigned from the germline V gene as SGHVS and FQNEAQ. The trim is 10 bases for V and 3 bases for J, with a gap of 20 bases between the germline ends. This was a case-control study nested in a cohort of healthcare workers in London, UK, who had nasopharyngeal swab PCR tests and blood samples taken every week. Between 23 and 31 March 2020, the week of the UK lockdown, healthcare workers were enrolled and then followed up weekly for as long as 16 weeks. Library preparation was by 5' RACE. Sequencing was performed on a NextSeq 500. The TCR library protocol attached unique molecular identifiers to individual cDNA molecules to correct for sequencing error and PCR bias. Both TCR alpha and beta chains were sequenced, and tight co-correlation was observed between alpha and beta sequence abundances in each sample. In the source study's methods: Decombinator V4 was used to annotate the V gene, J gene and CDR3 of the TCR sequences. Expanded TCRs were defined as changing significantly between any two time points under a Poisson model with p below 0.0001. TCR abundances were normalised to the total number of TCRs sequenced in each sample and reported as counts per million. MAIT TCRs were defined by TRAV1-2 paired with TRAJ12, TRAJ20 or TRAJ33, and iNKT TCRs by TRAV10 paired with TRAJ18. A search of VDJdb, accessed on 1 November 2021, was run for TCRs annotated to CMV, EBV and SARS-CoV-2, with TCRs annotated for multiple antigens excluded. The raw public data were reprocessed by TCRdb itself: fastp quality trimming at Q25, MiXCR clonotype calling, in-frame beta chains only. Entries are consolidated by CDR3 protein sequence, retaining the most common genes and DNA. These V and J calls originate from TCRdb's pipeline instead of the authors' own analysis. The sample has 98,000 or so distinct CDR3 sequences on record, roughly 9.6% of them singletons. The ten most abundant clones make up 4% to 5.5% of the sample.

This clonotype was seen many times. Its antigen has not been determined. Per-nucleotide qualities are absent, and no much larger clonotype sits a single base away. The chain joins TRBV7-8 to TRBJ2-3; a tentative D match to TRBD1 spans 5 bases. The specimen sequenced was whole blood. The receptor was isolated from an adult who was a healthcare worker with PCR-confirmed SARS-CoV-2 infection or an uninfected control (not recorded which). The nucleotide sequence is given as TGTGCCATCAAATGGGGCCTCCGCCGGACAGATACGCAGTATTTT. This is translated as CAIKWGLRRTDTQYF.